The present entry profiles one TCR beta chain with its context. Assay used: immunoSEQ multiplex PCR; TCRdb lists only in-frame clones, some missing. The data contain approximately 77,000 clones, roughly 80% of them singletons. The sample belongs to a study of blood T cell repertoires in COVID-19. The germline CDR1 and CDR2 sequences are SGHTA and FQGTGA. The V gene lost 5 bases and the J gene lost 0 bases, with 7 bases spanning the gap. This CDR3 has 13 amino acids. The TCR sequence derives from a woman in her 70s with acute or convalescent COVID-19. The V gene is TRBV7-3, the J gene TRBJ1-2; no clear D. The specimen was peripheral blood. The CDR3 bases are TGTGCCAGCAGCCCAGGCGCTAACTATGGCTACACCTTC. It specifies CASSPGANYGYTF.